This TCR beta chain was sequenced during a study of blood T cell repertoires in COVID-19. Study overall: Both acute and convalescent COVID-19 samples were obtained from the United States, Italy and Spain. In each case, the material was cDNA or gDNA derived from T cells, B-cell-depleted T cells, or PBMCs.

The authors' processing: From reference gene primer amplification, estimates of nucleated cell counts were derived. This table comes from immunoSEQ multiplex PCR, and its TCRdb copy is limited to in-frame clones, with some not included. V and J calls and clone size are given by that table; D and trimming were obtained from the DNA. The table lists about 170,000 clones, approximately 86% of them singletons. Enrolment of Seattle patients took place during active infection, and they were followed longitudinally. Trimming at V came to 1 base and at J to 4 bases, leaving 5 bases not matched to a gene. The CDR3 length is 16 residues. Germline lookup yields CDR1 SGHTA and CDR2 FQGTGA.

The source material was peripheral blood. The chain combines TRBV7-3 with TRBJ2-2; 8 positions match TRBD1. This clonotype was obtained from a woman aged 80 or over with COVID-19, enrolled during active disease. The DNA of the CDR3 is TGTGCCAGCAGCTTAAATCCGGGACAGGCCACCGGGGAGCTGTTTTTT. Translated: CASSLNPGQATGELFF.